This is a list of T cell receptor beta chains from one sample in a study of read filtering for tumor transcriptome and immune sequencing. Each CDR3 protein gets one entry after TCRdb re-called the reads with MiXCR. This sample has under 30,000 distinct CDR3 sequences, with under 25% found just once. Sequencing used a population of CD138-negative cells sorted from bone marrow. Every receptor here comes from a donor at least 40 years old with multiple myeloma. CDR3s include the opening cysteine and the closing phenylalanine or tryptophan. Only some rows state a clone size, as once, few, many or a class for expanded clones.

V gene	J gene	clone size	CDR3 protein
TRBV27	TRBJ2-1	many	CASSLLSSGGGNEQFF
TRBV14	TRBJ1-1	.	CASSPRLNTEAFF
TRBV6-5	TRBJ2-1	medium-sized	CASRSGHSYNEQFF
TRBV28	TRBJ1-1	many	CASSSTGTGNTEAFF
TRBV6-2/TRBV6-3	TRBJ2-3	many	CASSSSDRVGGRNTQYF
TRBV6-8	TRBJ2-2	many	CASTRPLAGGDTGELFF
TRBV4-2	TRBJ2-5	few	CASSQDDQRQETQYF
TRBV12-3/TRBV12-4	TRBJ2-1	many	CASSSPGHLYNEQFF
TRBV7-8	TRBJ2-2	many	CASSLSLGAGELFF
TRBV6-2/TRBV6-3	TRBJ1-1	many	CASSFMGWETEAFF
TRBV18	TRBJ2-2	.	CASSPRISSTDTGELFF
TRBV4-2	TRBJ1-5	many	CASSQVGNNQPQHF
TRBV7-3	TRBJ2-2	few	CASTPGEALTGELFF
TRBV4-2	TRBJ2-5	few	CASSQGVAGNQETQYF
TRBV6-6	TRBJ2-2	.	CASSYLGLAVNTGELFF
TRBV6-6	TRBJ1-6	many	CASSYRVMSPLHF
TRBV4-1	TRBJ1-3	few	CASSLNPLILSGNTIYF
TRBV5-1	TRBJ2-1	.	CASSLGLAENNEQFF
TRBV10-3	TRBJ2-2	many	CAISGGAGELFF
TRBV5-4	TRBJ2-5	.	CASSLRTGVETQYF
TRBV12-3/TRBV12-4	TRBJ1-1	few	CASSPRDRAVNTEAFF
TRBV10-3	TRBJ2-4	.	CAISQPTGNIQYF
TRBV5-1	TRBJ2-7	many	CASSTGQGHEQYF
TRBV25-1	TRBJ2-7	.	CASSGRGQSHEQYF
TRBV7-8	TRBJ2-7	many	CASSTGTGEGEQYF
TRBV7-8	TRBJ1-2	.	CASTKRTTGPLLVYGYTF
TRBV19	TRBJ2-3	.	CASSIQRDTQYF
TRBV5-1	TRBJ2-1	many	CASSWTSSYNEQFF
TRBV19	TRBJ2-6	few	CASSIGGLDSGANVLTF
TRBV21-1	TRBJ1-1	few	CASSKGNAFF
TRBV19	TRBJ2-2	many	CASRNPGYTGELFF
TRBV5-1	TRBJ2-2	.	CASSTGVAGGPNTGELFF
TRBV12-3/TRBV12-4	TRBJ1-1	many	CASRLVGGLPEAFF
TRBV3-1	TRBJ2-7	.	CASSQRNGISYGQYF
TRBV10-3	TRBJ2-1	.	CAISTNLFRDRGNEQFF
TRBV5-1	TRBJ1-3	few	CASSTGTIGNTIYF
TRBV2	TRBJ2-2	few	CASREGGGTGELFF
TRBV6-1	TRBJ2-7	few	CASSDFEQYF
TRBV9	TRBJ2-3	few	CASSASTGGVGTDTQYF
TRBV11-2	TRBJ2-2	many	CASSLSGLAGELFF
TRBV12-3/TRBV12-4	TRBJ1-5	many	CASTLGFGTFDQPQHF
TRBV7-2	TRBJ1-1	many	CASSSNGGDTEAFF
TRBV5-1	TRBJ2-3	.	CASSLGGPSGGGTDTQYF
TRBV27	TRBJ2-1	many	CASSPPDRKEHNEQFF